Given below is one T cell receptor (beta chain) in context. These data originate in a study of OX40 agonist ivuxolimab in advanced cancers. Study background: Three partial responders included one hepatocellular carcinoma patient and two cutaneous melanoma patients.

The protocol was immunoSEQ multiplex PCR, while the TCRdb copy is restricted to in-frame clones and leaves out a portion. The sample consists of tens of thousands of clones, roughly 90% of them appearing once. The CDR3 contains 14 residues. The germline V gene has CDR1 LNHDA and CDR2 SQIVND (reference sequence). Trimming left V 5 bases short and J 4 bases short, with 13 bases between. Source: CD4+ or CD8+ T cells sorted from blood, taken in a trial of the OX40 agonist ivuxolimab. The TCR sequence derives from an adult with an advanced solid tumor such as melanoma, head and neck, liver or kidney cancer. The chain carries TRBV19 and TRBJ2-3; TRBD2 is a possible D gene (7 bases). The CDR3 sequence is CASSSWGGADTQYF. As DNA, the CDR3 is TGTGCCAGTAGTTCTTGGGGGGGCGCAGATACGCAGTATTTT.